This T cell receptor beta chain was sequenced during a study of blood T cell repertoires in COVID-19. Study in general: The analysed material was cDNA or gDNA that came from T cells, B-cell-depleted T cells, or PBMCs.

Authors' analysis steps: Estimates of nucleated cell counts were drawn from the amplification of reference gene primers. Method: immunoSEQ multiplex PCR; TCRdb's copy keeps in-frame clones and lacks some. That table furnishes V, J and clone size, whereas the DNA furnished D and trimming. Of around 250,000 clones in the sample, 85% to 90% were seen once. The V and J ends lost 0 bases and 9 bases, in that order; junction bases with no gene match: 14. The CDR3 contains 17 residues. Looked up from germline, CDR1 is SGHDN and CDR2 is FVKESK. This sequence originates from a man younger than 30 who had recovered from COVID-19. The chain is built from TRBV14 and TRBJ2-1; 7 bases align to TRBD2. Sequencing used PBMCs or T cells enriched from blood (not recorded which). The CDR3 reads CASSQESRSGKRFEQFF. The CDR3 coding sequence is TGTGCCAGCAGCCAAGAGAGTAGAAGCGGGAAAAGGTTTGAGCAGTTCTTC.